This TCR beta chain was documented in a study of T-cell reconstitution after alpha-beta-depleted transplantation in children. Unique molecular identifiers were used to barcode this TCRbeta library. TCRdb independently ran MiXCR on the PCR reads; one entry per CDR3 protein. The sample includes roughly 500,000 distinct CDR3 sequences, approximately 12% of them seen just once. This clonotype has at least ten counts. This CDR3 comprises 13 residues. Trimming stripped 7 bases from V and 3 bases from J, with 13 bases between. The genes are TRBV12-3 or TRBV12-4 and TRBJ2-7; a weak D match, TRBD2 (6 bases). This receptor was taken from a human donor who donated a stem cell graft to a child with combined immunodeficiency. Sequencing was performed on PBMCs from the stem cell graft donor, taken from the stem cell graft. The CDR3 loop is CASTPGVFYEQYF. CDR3 DNA: TGTGCCAGCACTCCGGGAGTCTTCTACGAGCAGTACTTC.